Below, 8 T cell receptor beta chains from the same sample are listed, as sequenced in a study of cytomegalovirus exposure and HLA in healthy donors. This PCR relied on a set of 60 Vbeta primers and 13 Jbeta primers. Repertoires were generated with immunoSEQ multiplex PCR, while TCRdb's copy carries only in-frame clones and drops some. The sample contains about 130,000 clones, around four fifths of which appear only once. Sequencing used PBMCs. Receptors originate from a female donor in good health and CMV-seronegative.

The rearrangement joins TRBV19 to TRBJ1-1, with 8 nucleotides matching TRBD1. V lost 5 bases to trimming and J lost 5 bases; unmatched junction nucleotides: 4. The germline V gene has CDR1 LNHDA and CDR2 SQIVND (reference sequence). The length of the CDR3 is 13 residues. The CDR3 region is CASSSTGVTEAFF. CDR3 nucleotides: TGTGCCAGTAGTTCGACAGGGGTTACTGAAGCTTTCTTT.

The CDR3 protein is CATSRDTRGEQYF. DNA of the CDR3: TGTGCCACCAGCAGAGATACCAGAGGCGAGCAGTACTTC. This rearrangement joins TRBV15 to TRBJ2-7; D is uncertain. Germline CDR1 LNHNV, CDR2 YYDKDF (reference sequence). V lost 0 bases, J lost 6 bases, and 9 bases lay in between. The CDR3 contains 13 residues.

The V and J genes are TRBV4-1 and TRBJ2-1; no clear D. The V gene lost 0 bases and the J gene lost 4 bases, with 7 bases spanning the gap. The CDR3 sequence is 14 residues long. The germline gives CDR1 MGHRA, CDR2 YSYEKL. The CDR3, as DNA: TGCGCCAGCAGCCAAGACCCCTTGTACAATGAGCAGTTCTTC. Its protein product is CASSQDPLYNEQFF.

This clone has just one count. J is TRBJ2-5 and V is TRBV13; 12 nucleotides agree with TRBD2. The closer fit of TRBJ2-7 to the DNA end suggests the J call may be wrong. This CDR3 comprises 14 residues. CDR1 and CDR2 from the germline V gene are PRHDT and FYEKMQ (reference sequence). CDR3 coding DNA: TGTGCCAGCAGCCAGACTAGCGGGAGAGGCGAGCAGTACTTC. It translates to CASSQTSGRGEQYF.

V is TRBV7-6 and J is TRBJ1-1, with 8 positions matching TRBD1. The trim removed 0 bases at V and 7 bases at J, leaving 7 bases unmatched. Germline CDR1 is SGHVS and CDR2 is FNYEAQ. This CDR3 comprises 15 residues. The CDR3 region has the DNA TGTGCCAGCAGCTTAGCCGGGACAGGAGGTGATGAAGCTTTCTTT. Its translation: CASSLAGTGGDEAFF.

J is TRBJ1-3 and V is TRBV28, with D unresolved. Germline values: CDR1 MDHEN, CDR2 SYDVKM. The CDR3 is made up of 16 amino acids. V gave up 3 bases and J gave up 3 bases, with 15 bases separating them. CDR3 in DNA: TGTGCCAGCAGTTTTCCCCCCCCCAGAATTGGAAACACCATATATTTT. Its protein product is CASSFPPPRIGNTIYF.

The CDR3 DNA is TGTGCCAGCAGCGCCTTGGGGCTAGCGGGTGGCGATTACAATGAGCAGTTCTTC. Translating it yields CASSALGLAGGDYNEQFF. This chain uses TRBV9 with TRBJ2-1; 8 nucleotides align to TRBD2. V shed 3 bases and J 4 bases; nucleotides not matched to a gene: 15. The CDR3 consists of 18 residues. The germline gives CDR1 SGDLS, CDR2 YYNGEE.

The V call is TRBV5-6, the J call TRBJ1-2, with 7 bases identical to TRBD1. V lost 6 bases, J lost 4 bases, and 9 bases stayed unmatched. Germline values: CDR1 SGHDT, CDR2 YYEEEE. The CDR3 spans 14 residues. CDR3 DNA sequence: TGTGCCAGCACGTTCCGGGGACAGACCTATGGCTACACCTTC. Protein sequence: CASTFRGQTYGYTF.